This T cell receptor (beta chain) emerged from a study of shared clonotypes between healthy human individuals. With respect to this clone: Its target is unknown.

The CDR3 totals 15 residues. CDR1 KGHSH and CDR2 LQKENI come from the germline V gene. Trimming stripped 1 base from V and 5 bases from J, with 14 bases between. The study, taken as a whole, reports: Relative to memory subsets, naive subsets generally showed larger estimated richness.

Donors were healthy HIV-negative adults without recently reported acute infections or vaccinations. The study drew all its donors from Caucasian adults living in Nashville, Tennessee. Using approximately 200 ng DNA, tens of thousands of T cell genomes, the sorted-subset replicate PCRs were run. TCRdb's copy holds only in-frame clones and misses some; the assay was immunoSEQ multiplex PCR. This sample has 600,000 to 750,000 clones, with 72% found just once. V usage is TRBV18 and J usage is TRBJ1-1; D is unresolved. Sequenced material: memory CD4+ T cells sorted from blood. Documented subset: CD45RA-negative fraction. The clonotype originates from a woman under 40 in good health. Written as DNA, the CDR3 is TGTGCCAGCTCACCACGCCGTGGGGAGGGTACTGAAGCTTTCTTT. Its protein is CASSPRRGEGTEAFF.